This TCR beta chain is drawn from a study of T-cell reconstitution after alpha-beta-depleted transplantation in children. Points from the study as a whole: Certain patients had high TCRbeta diversity at day 60, and it came from recipient T cells and thymic progenitors that survived. T-cell numbers and diversity one year post-transplant derived largely from freshly generated T cells.

This clonotype was detected only a few times. Antigen: not known. The CDR3 spans 12 residues. J gave up 6 bases and V 10 bases, and 8 bases lay outside the gene matches. Preparing the TCRbeta library involved the use of unique molecular identifiers. TCRdb analysed the PCR reads with MiXCR anew, one entry per CDR3 protein. Among 700,000 to 950,000 distinct CDR3 sequences listed, about 16% were seen once. The chain carries TRBV12-3 or TRBV12-4 and TRBJ1-2; 7 bases are a match to TRBD1. Sequencing was performed on PBMCs, mostly from graft donor cells, taken 360 days after TCRalphabeta/CD19-depleted stem cell transplant. This TCR came from a male patient younger than 18 who had a stem cell transplant for acute lymphoblastic leukemia, so the T cells may come from the graft donor. CDR3 coding DNA: TGTGCCACAACAGGGGTTAGAGATGGCTACACCTTC. The encoded protein is CATTGVRDGYTF.